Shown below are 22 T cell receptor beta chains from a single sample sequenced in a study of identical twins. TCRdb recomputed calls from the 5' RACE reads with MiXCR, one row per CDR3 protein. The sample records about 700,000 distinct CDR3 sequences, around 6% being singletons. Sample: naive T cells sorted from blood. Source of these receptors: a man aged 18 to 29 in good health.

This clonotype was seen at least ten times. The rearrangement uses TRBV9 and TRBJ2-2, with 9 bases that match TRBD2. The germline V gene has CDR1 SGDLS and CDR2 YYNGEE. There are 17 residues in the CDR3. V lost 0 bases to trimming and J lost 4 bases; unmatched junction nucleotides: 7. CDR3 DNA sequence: TGTGCCAGCAGCGTAGCTACGCCTAGCGGGATCACCGGGGAGCTGTTTTTT. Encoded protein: CASSVATPSGITGELFF.

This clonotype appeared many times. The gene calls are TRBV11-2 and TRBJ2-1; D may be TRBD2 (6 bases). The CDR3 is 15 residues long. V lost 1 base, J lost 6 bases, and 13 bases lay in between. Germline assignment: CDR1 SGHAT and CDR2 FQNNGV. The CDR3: CASSLAPGVRNEQFF. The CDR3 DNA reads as TGTGCCAGCAGCTTAGCCCCGGGAGTCCGCAATGAGCAGTTCTTC. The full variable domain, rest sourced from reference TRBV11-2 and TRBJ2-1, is EAGVAQSPRYKIIEKRQSVAFWCNPISGHATLYWYQQILGQGPKLLIQFQNNGVVDDSQLPKDRFSAERLKGVDSTLKIQPAKLEDSAVYLCASSLAPGVRNEQFFGPGTRLTVL.

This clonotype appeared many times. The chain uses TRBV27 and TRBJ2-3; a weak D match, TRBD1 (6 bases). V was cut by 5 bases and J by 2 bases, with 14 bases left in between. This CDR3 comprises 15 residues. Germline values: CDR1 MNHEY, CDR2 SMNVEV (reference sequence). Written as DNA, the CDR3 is TGTGCCAGCAGTGATTATGGACAGTACACAGATACGCAGTATTTT. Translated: CASSDYGQYTDTQYF.

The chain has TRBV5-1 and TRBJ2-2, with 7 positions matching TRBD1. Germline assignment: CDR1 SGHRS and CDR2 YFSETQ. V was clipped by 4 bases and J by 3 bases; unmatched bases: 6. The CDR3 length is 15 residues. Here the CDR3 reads CASSPWDSYTGELFF. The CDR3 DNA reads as TGCGCCAGCAGCCCGTGGGACAGTTACACCGGGGAGCTGTTTTTT.

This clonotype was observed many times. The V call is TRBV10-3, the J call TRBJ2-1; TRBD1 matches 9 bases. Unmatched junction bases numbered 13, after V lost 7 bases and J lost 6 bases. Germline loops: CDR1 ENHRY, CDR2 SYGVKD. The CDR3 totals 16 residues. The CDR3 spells CAITSSTGTGTNEQFF. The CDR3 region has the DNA TGTGCCATCACCTCGTCTACCGGGACAGGGACCAATGAGCAGTTCTTC.

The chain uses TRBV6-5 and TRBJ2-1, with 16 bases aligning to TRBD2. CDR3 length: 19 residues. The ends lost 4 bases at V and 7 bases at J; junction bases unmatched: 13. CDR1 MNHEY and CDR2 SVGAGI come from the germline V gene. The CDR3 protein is CASSSTGLAGGPTTNEQFF. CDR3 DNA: TGTGCCAGCAGTTCAACGGGACTAGCGGGAGGGCCCACCACGAATGAGCAGTTCTTC.

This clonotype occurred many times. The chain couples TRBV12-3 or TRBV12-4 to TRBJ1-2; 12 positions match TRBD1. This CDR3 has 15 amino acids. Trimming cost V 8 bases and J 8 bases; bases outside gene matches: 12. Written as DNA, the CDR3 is TGTGCCAGCGGCCCCGGGACAGGGGGCGCTGGGGGCTACACCTTC. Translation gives CASGPGTGGAGGYTF.

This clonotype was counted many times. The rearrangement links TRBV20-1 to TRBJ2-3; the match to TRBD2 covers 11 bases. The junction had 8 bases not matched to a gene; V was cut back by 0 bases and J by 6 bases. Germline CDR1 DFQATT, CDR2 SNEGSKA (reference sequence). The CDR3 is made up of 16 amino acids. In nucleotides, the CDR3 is TGCAGTGCTAGAGATCGTCCCTCTAGCGGGAGGGATACGCAGTATTTT. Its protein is CSARDRPSSGRDTQYF.

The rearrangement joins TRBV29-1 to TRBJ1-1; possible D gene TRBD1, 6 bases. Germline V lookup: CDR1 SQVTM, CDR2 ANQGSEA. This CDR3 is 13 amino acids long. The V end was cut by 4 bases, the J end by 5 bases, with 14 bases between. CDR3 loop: CSVGGAGWTEAFF. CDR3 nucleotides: TGCAGCGTTGGGGGGGCAGGGTGGACTGAAGCTTTCTTT.

CDR3 sequence: CSASVPFASYNEQFF. The DNA for the CDR3 is TGCAGTGCTAGCGTCCCATTCGCTAGCTACAATGAGCAGTTCTTC. This rearrangement joins TRBV20-1 to TRBJ2-1; D uncertain. Germline CDR1 and CDR2: DFQATT and SNEGSKA (reference sequence). The V end was cut by 3 bases, the J end by 3 bases, with 15 bases between. The CDR3 loop spans 15 amino acids.

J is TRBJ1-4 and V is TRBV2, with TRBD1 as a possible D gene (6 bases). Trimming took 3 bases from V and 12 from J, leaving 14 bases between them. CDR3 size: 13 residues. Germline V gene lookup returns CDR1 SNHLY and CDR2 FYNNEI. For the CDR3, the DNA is TGTGCCAGCAGTGAGACAGGACACTTCGAACTGTTTTTT. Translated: CASSETGHFELFF.

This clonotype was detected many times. CDR3 bases: TGCAGTGCCAGTCATCCTAGGGTGTCACAGCGATACAATCAGCCCCAGCATTTT. Translation gives CSASHPRVSQRYNQPQHF. The V and J genes are TRBV20-1 and TRBJ1-5; D is unclear. The CDR3 contains 18 residues. Germline V lookup: CDR1 DFQATT, CDR2 SNEGSKA (reference sequence). The V gene lost 6 bases and the J gene lost 3 bases, with 27 bases spanning the gap.

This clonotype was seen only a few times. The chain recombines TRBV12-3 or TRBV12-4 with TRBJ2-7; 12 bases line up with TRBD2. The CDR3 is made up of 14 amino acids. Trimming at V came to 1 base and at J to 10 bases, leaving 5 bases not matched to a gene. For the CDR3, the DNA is TGTGCCAGCAGTTTAGGGACTAGCGGGAAGTTCCAGTACTTC. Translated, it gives CASSLGTSGKFQYF.

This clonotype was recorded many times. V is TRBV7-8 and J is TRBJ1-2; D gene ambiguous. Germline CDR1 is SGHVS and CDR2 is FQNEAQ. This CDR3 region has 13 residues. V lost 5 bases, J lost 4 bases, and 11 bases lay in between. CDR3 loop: CASSPVQPYGYTF. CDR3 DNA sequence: TGTGCCAGCAGCCCCGTTCAACCCTATGGCTACACCTTC.

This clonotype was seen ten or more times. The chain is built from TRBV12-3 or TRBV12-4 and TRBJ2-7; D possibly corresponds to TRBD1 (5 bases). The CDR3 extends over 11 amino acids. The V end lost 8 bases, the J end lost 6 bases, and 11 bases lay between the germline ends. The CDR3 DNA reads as TGTGCCAGCGGTTACAGGTCCGAGCAGTACTTC. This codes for CASGYRSEQYF.

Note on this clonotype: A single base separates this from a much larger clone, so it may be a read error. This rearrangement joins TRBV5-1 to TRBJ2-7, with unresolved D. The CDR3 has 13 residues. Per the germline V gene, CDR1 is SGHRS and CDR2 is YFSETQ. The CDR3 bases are TGCGCCGGCAGCCCGGTGGAACAACCCGAGCAGTACTTC. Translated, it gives CAGSPVEQPEQYF.

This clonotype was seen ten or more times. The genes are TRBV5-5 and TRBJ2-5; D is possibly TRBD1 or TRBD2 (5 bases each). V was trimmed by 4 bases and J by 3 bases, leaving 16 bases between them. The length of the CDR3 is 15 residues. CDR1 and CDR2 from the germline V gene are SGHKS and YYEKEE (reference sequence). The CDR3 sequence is CASSLTPGREETQYF. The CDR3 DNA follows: TGTGCCAGCAGCCTCACTCCAGGGAGAGAAGAGACCCAGTACTTC.

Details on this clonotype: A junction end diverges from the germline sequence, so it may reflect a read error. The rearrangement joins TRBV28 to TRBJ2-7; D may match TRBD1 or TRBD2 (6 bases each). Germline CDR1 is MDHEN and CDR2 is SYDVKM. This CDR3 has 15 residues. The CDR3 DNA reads TGTGCCAGCAGTTTGTCTATAGGAGGGGGGTACGAGCAGCACTTC. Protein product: CASSLSIGGGYEQHF.

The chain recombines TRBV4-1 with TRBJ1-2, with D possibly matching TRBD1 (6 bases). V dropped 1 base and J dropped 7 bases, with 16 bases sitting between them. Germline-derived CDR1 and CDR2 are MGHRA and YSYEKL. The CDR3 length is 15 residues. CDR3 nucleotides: TGCGCCAGCAGCCAAGGACACAACTCCAGGGGTGGCTACACCTTC. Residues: CASSQGHNSRGGYTF.

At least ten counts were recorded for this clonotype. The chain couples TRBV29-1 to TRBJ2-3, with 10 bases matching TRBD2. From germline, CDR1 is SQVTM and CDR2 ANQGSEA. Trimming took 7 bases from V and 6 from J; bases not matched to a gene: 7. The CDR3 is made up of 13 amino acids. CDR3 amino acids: CSARTSGMDTQYF. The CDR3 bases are TGCAGCGCCAGGACTAGCGGAATGGATACGCAGTATTTT.

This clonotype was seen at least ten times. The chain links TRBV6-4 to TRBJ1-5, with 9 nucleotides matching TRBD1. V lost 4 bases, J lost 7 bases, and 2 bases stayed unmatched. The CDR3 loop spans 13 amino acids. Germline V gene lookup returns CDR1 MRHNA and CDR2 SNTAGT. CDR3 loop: CASSATGGQPQHF. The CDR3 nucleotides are TGTGCCAGCAGTGCGACAGGGGGACAGCCCCAGCATTTT.

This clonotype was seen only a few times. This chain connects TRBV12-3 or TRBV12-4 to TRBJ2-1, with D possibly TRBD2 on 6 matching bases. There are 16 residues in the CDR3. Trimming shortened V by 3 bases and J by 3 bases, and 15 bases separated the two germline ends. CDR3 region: CASSFVVGSLYNEQFF. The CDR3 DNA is TGTGCCAGCAGTTTTGTGGTCGGGAGTCTCTACAATGAGCAGTTCTTC.